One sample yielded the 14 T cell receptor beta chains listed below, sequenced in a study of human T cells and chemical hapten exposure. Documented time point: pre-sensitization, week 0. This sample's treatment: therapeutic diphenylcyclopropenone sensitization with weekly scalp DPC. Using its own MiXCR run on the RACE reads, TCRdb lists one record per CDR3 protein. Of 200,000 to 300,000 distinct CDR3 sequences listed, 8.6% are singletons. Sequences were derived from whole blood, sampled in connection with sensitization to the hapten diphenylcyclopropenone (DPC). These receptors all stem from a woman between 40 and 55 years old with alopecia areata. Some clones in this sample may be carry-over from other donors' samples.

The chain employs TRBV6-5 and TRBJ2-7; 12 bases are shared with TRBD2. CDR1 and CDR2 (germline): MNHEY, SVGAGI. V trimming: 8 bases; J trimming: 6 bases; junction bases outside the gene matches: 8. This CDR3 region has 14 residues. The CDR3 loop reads CASGRLAGVSEQYF. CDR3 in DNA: TGTGCCAGCGGTCGACTAGCGGGAGTGAGCGAGCAGTACTTC.

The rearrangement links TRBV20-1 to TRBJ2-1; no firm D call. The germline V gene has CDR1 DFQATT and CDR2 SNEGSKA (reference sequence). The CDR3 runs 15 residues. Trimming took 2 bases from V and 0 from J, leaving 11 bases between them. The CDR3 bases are TGCAGTGCTAGACTAAGAAAGAGCTCCTACAATGAGCAGTTCTTC. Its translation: CSARLRKSSYNEQFF.

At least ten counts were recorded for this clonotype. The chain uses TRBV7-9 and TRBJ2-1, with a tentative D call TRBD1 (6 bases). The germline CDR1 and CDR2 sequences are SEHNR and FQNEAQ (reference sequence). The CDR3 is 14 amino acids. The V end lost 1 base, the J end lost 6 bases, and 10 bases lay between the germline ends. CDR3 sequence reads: CASSLVQGSNEQFF. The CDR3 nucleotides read TGTGCCAGCAGCTTAGTACAGGGCTCCAATGAGCAGTTCTTC.

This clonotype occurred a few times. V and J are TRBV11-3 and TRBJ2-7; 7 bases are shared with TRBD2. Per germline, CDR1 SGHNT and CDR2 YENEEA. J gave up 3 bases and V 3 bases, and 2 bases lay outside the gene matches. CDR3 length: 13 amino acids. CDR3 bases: TGTGCCAGCAGCTTTACTAGCGACTACGAGCAGTACTTC. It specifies CASSFTSDYEQYF.

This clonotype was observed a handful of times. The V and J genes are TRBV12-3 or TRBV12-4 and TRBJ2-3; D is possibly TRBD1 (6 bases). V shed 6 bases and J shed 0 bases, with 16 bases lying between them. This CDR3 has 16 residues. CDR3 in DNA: TGTGCCAGCAGCTCCGGACAGTTACTTAGCACAGATACGCAGTATTTT. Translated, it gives CASSSGQLLSTDTQYF.

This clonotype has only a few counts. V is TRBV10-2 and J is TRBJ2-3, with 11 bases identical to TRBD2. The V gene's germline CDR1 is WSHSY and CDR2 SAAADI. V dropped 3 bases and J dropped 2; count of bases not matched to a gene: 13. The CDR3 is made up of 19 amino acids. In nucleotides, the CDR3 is TGCGCCAGCAGTGACCACAGTGGAGGACTAGCGGGCAACACAGATACGCAGTATTTT. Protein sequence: CASSDHSGGLAGNTDTQYF.

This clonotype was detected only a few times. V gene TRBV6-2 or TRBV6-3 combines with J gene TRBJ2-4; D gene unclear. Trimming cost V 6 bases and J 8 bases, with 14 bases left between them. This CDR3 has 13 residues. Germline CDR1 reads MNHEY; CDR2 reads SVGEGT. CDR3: CASRRQDGHIQYF. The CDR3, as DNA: TGTGCCAGCAGGCGACAAGACGGCCACATTCAGTACTTC.

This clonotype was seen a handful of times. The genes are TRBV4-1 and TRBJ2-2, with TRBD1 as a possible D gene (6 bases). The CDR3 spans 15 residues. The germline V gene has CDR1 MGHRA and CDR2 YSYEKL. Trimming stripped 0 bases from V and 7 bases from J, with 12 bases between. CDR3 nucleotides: TGCGCCAGCAGCCAAGATGAAACAGGGATCGGGGAGCTGTTTTTT. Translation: CASSQDETGIGELFF.

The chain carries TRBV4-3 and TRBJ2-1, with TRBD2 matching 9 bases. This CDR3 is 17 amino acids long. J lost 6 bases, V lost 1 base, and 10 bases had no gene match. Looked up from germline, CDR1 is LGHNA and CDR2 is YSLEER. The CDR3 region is CASSQVILAGHSNEQFF. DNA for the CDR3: TGCGCCAGCAGCCAAGTAATTCTAGCGGGACACTCCAATGAGCAGTTCTTC.

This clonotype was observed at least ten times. The CDR3 region has the DNA TGTGCCAGCAGATCCGACAGGGAAAGGGCTCAGCCCCAGCATTTT. It specifies CASRSDRERAQPQHF. The J gene is TRBJ1-5, the V gene TRBV28; 7 bases align to TRBD1. The CDR3 covers 15 residues. Trimming at V came to 6 bases and at J to 6 bases, leaving 11 bases not matched to a gene. CDR1 is MDHEN, CDR2 SYDVKM, per germline.

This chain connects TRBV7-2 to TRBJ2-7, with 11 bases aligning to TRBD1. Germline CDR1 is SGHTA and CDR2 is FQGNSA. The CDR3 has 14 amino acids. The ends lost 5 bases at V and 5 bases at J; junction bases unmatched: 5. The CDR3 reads CASSTGQGGNEQYF. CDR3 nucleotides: TGTGCCAGCAGCACGGGACAGGGGGGAAACGAGCAGTACTTC.

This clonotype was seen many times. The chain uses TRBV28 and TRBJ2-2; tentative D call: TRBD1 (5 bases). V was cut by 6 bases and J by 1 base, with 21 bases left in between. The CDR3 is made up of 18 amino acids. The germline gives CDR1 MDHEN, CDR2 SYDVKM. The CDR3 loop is CASRSPLGADQNTGELFF. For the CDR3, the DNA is TGTGCCAGCAGGTCCCCCCTTGGGGCAGACCAGAACACCGGGGAGCTGTTTTTT.

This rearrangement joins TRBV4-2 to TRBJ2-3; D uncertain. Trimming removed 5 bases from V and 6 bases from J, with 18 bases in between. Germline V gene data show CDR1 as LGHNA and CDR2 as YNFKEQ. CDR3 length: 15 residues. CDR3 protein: CASSVDGTYVDTQYF. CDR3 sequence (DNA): TGTGCCAGCAGCGTCGATGGAACCTATGTCGATACGCAGTATTTT.

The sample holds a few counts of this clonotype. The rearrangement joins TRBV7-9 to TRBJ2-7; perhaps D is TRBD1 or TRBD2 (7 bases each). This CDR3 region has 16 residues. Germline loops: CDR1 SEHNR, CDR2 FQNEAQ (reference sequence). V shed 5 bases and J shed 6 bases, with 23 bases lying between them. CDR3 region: CASSPTSGGELGEQYF. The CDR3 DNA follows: TGTGCCAGCAGCCCCACCTCAGGGGGGGAGTTAGGCGAGCAGTACTTC.